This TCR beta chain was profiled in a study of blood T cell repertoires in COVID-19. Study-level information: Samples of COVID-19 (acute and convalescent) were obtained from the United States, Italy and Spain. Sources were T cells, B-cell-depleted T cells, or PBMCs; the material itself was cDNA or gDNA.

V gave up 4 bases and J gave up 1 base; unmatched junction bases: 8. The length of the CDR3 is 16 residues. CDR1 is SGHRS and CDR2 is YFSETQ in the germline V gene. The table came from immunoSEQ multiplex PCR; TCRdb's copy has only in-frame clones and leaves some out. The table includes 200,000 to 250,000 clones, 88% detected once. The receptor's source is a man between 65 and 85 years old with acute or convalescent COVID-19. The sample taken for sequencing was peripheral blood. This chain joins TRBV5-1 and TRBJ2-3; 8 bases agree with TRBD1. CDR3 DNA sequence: TGCGCCAGCAGCAGGTCAGGGGGCGCCGGCACAGATACGCAGTATTTT. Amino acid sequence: CASSRSGGAGTDTQYF.